The present T cell receptor beta chain was sequenced within a study of T cells of healthy individuals. In germline, CDR1 is DFQATT, CDR2 SNEGSKA (reference sequence). V lost 3 bases to trimming and J lost 6 bases, with 27 bases between them. This CDR3 spans 17 amino acids. This clonotype was recorded a few times. TCRdb called the 5' RACE reads again in MiXCR, with one record for every CDR3 protein. The sample comprises nearly 100,000 distinct CDR3 sequences, approximately 15% of which are singletons, and over 5% rests with the top ten. The receptor was isolated from a human donor in good health. The chain is built from TRBV20-1 and TRBJ2-7; a possible D gene is TRBD1 (6 bases). The CDR3 sequence: CSARGQGTGTRVAEQYF. For the CDR3, the DNA is TGCAGTGCTAGGGGTCAAGGAACCGGGACAAGGGTAGCCGAGCAGTACTTC.